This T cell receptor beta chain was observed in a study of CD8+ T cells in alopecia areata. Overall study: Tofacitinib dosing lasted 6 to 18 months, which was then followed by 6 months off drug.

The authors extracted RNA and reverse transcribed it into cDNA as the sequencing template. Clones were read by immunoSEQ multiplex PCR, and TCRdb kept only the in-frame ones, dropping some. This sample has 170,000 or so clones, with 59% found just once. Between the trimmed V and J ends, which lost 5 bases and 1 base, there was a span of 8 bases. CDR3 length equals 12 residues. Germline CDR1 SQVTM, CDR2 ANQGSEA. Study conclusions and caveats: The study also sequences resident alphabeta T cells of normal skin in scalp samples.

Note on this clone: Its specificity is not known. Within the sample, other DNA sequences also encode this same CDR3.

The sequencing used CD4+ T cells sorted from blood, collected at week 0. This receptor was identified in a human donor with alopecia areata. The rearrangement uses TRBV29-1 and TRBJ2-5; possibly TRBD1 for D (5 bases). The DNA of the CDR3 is TGCAGCGTTCGTCAGGGCCAAGAGACCCAGTACTTC. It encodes CSVRQGQETQYF.